This entry describes one T cell receptor beta chain. The sample belongs to a study of T cell responses to AZD1222 COVID-19 vaccine. This CDR3 is built from 15 residues. The V gene's germline CDR1 is LGHDT and CDR2 YNNKEL (reference sequence). V was cut by 0 bases and J by 3 bases, with 9 bases left in between. Clones were read by immunoSEQ multiplex PCR, and TCRdb kept only the in-frame ones, dropping some. This sample has tens of thousands of clones, with 65% to 90% found just once. The chain links TRBV3-1 (or the pseudogene TRBV3-2) to TRBJ1-5; D gene ambiguous. This specimen consisted of peripheral blood, obtained on day 0 of AZD1222 vaccination. The receptor comes from an adult in good health. The DNA of the CDR3 is TGTGCCAGCAGCCAAGATTATGGAAACAATCAGCCCCAGCATTTT. Its translation is CASSQDYGNNQPQHF.